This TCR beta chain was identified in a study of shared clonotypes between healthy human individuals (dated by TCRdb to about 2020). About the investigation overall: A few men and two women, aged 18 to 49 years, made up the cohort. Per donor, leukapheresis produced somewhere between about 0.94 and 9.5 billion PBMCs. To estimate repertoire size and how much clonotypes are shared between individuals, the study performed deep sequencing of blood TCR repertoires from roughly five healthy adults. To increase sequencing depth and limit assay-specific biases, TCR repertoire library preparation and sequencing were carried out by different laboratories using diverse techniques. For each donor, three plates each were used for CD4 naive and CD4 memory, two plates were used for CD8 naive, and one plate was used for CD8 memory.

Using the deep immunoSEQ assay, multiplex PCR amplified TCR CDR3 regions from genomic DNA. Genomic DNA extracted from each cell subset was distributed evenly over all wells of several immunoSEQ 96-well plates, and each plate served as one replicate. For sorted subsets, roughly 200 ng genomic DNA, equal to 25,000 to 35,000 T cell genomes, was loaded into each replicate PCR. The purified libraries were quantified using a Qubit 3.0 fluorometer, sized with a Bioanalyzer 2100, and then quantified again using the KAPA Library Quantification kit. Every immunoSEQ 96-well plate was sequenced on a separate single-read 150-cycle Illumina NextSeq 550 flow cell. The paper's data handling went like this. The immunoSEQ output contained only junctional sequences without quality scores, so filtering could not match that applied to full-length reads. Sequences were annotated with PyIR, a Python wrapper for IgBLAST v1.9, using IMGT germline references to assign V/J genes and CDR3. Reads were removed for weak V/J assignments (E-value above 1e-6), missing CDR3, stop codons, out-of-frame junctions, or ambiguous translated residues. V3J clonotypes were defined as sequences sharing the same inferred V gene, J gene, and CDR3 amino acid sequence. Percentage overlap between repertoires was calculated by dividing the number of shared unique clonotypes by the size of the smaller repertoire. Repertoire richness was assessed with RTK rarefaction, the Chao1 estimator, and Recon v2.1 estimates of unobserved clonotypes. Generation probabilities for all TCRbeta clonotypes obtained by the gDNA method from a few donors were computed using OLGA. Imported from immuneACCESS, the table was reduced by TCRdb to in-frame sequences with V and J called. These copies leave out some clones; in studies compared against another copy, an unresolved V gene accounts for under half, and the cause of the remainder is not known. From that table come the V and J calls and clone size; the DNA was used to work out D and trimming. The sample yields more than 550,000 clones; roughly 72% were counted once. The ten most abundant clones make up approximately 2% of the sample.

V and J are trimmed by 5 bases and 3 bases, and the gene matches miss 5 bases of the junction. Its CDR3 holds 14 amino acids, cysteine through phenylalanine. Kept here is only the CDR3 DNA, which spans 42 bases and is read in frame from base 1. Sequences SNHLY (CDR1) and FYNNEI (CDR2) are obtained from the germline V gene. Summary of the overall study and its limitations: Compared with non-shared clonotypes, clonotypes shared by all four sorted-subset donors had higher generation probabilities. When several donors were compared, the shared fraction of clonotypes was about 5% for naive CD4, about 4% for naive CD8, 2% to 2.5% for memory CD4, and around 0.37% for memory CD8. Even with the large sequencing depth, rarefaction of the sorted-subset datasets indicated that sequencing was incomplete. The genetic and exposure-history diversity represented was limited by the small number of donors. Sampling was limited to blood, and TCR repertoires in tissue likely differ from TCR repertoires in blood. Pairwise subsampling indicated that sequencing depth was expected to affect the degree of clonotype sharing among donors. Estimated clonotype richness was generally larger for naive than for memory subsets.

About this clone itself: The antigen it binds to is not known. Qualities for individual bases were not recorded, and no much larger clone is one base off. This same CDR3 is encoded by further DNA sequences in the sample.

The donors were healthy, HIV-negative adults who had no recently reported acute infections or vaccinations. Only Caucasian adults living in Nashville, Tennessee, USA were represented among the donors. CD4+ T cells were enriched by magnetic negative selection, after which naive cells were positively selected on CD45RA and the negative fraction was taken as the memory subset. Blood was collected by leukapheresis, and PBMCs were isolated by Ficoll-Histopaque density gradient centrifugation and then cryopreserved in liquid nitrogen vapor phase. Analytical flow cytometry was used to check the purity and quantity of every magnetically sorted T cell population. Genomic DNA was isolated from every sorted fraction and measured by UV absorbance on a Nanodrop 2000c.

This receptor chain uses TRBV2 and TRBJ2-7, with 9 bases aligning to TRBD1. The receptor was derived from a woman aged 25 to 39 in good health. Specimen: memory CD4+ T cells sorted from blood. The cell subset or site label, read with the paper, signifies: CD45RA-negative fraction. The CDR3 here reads CASSPGTGYYEQYF. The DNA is TGTGCCAGCAGTCCCGGGACAGGGTACTACGAGCAGTACTTC.